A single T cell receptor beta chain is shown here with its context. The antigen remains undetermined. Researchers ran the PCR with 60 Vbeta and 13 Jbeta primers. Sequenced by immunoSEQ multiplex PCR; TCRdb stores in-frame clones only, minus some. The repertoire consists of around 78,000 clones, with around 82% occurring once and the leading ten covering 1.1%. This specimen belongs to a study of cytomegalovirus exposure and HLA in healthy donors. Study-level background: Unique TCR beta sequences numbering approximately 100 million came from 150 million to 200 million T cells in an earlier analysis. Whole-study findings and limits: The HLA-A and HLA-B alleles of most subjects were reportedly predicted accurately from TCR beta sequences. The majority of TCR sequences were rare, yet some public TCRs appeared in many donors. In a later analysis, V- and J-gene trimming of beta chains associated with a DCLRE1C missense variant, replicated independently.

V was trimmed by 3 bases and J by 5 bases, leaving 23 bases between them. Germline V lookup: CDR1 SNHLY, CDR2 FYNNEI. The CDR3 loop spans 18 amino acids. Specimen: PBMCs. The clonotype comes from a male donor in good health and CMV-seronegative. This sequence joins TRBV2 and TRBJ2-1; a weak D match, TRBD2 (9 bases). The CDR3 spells CASSDSGQGLARNNEQFF. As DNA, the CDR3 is TGTGCCAGCAGTGATAGCGGACAGGGACTAGCCAGAAACAATGAGCAGTTCTTC. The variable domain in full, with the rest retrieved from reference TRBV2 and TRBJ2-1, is EPEVTQTPSHQVTQMGQEVILRCVPISNHLYFYWYRQILGQKVEFLVSFYNNEISEKSEIFDDQFSVERPDGSNFTLKIRSTKLEDSAMYFCASSDSGQGLARNNEQFFGPGTRLTVL.